This TCR beta chain was identified in a study of identical twins. This clonotype appeared a few times. The antigen remains unidentified. Study-level findings and limits: Zero-insertion analyses were open to partial confounding by invariant MAIT and iNKT cells.

Germline CDR1 MNHEY, CDR2 SVGAGI. CDR3 size: 16 residues. Between the trimmed V and J ends, which lost 0 bases and 2 bases, there was a span of 14 bases. Using its own MiXCR run on the 5' RACE reads, TCRdb lists one record per CDR3 protein. The sample carries 700,000 or so distinct CDR3 sequences, 8.6% recorded once. The sample also formed part of further work on yellow fever vaccine responses in identical twins.

The receptor was derived from a woman in her late teens or twenties in good health. The chain has TRBV6-5 and TRBJ2-7, with D possibly matching TRBD2 (5 bases). Sequencing used PBMCs. The DNA of the CDR3 is TGTGCCAGCAGTTACTCGAGGGCTACCAGCCCCTACGAGCAGTACTTC. It specifies CASSYSRATSPYEQYF.